This T cell receptor (beta chain) comes out of a study of sequential checkpoint blockade in melanoma. Study background: First-line arms were nivolumab then ipilimumab, or the reverse, randomized 1:1. Maintenance nivolumab came after either treatment sequence.

Regarding treatment: randomized to nivolumab then ipilimumab (arm A) or the reverse (arm B). The CDR3 covers 16 residues. V was cut by 5 bases and J by 0 bases, with 14 bases left in between. CDR1 and CDR2 from the germline V gene are MNHEY and SMNVEV (reference sequence). Sequencing used immunoSEQ multiplex PCR; TCRdb keeps in-frame clones, though not all of them. The table has 31,000 or so clones, 75% to 90% seen once. Sequenced material: CD8+ T cells sorted from blood (inferred from file names), taken from a patient given nivolumab and ipilimumab in sequence. The TCR sequence derives from a human donor with melanoma. V gene TRBV27 combines with J gene TRBJ2-1, with a possible D match to TRBD2 (6 bases). CDR3 bases: TGTGCCAGCAGTCTTCAACTAGCCACCTCCTACAATGAGCAGTTCTTC. As protein: CASSLQLATSYNEQFF.